These 27 T cell receptor beta chains were sequenced from one sample in a study of response to subunit inactivated influenza vaccine. TCRdb processed the RT-PCR reads anew with MiXCR; each CDR3 protein has one entry. The sample shows 650,000 or so distinct CDR3 sequences, 14% of them seen only once. This material consisted of PBMCs from blood, taken 14 days before vaccination. Receptors were obtained from a man in his fifties or sixties who received an inactivated influenza vaccine.

Only a few counts were recorded for this clonotype. Sequence at one end of the junction differs from germline and may be a read error. The chain recombines TRBV20-1 with TRBJ2-7; D is unclear. The germline CDR1 and CDR2 sequences are DFQATT and SNEGSKA (reference sequence). The CDR3 is made up of 13 amino acids. In DNA form, the CDR3 reads TGCAGTGCTACCCCTTCTTTTCCTCACCGCCCCCACTTC. Protein product: CSATPSFPHRPHF.

Only a few counts were recorded for this clonotype. The chain links TRBV12-3 or TRBV12-4 to TRBJ1-5; TRBD1 agrees at 7 bases. This CDR3 is 12 amino acids long. The J segment lost 8 bases and the V segment lost 5 bases, leaving 3 bases of the junction unmatched. CDR3 in amino acids: CASSNRGKPQHF. In nucleotides, the CDR3 is TGTGCCAGCAGTAACAGGGGCAAGCCCCAGCATTTT.

The chain employs TRBV28 and TRBJ2-7; 9 positions agree with TRBD1. V trimming: 5 bases; J trimming: 1 base; junction bases outside the gene matches: 9. Per the germline V gene, CDR1 is MDHEN and CDR2 is SYDVKM. The CDR3 is made up of 16 amino acids. CDR3 amino acids: CASSPPDRGGSYEQYF. As DNA, the CDR3 is TGTGCCAGCAGTCCGCCCGACAGGGGGGGATCCTACGAGCAGTACTTC. Variable domain in full (rest from reference TRBV28 and TRBJ2-7): DVKVTQSSRYLVKRTGEKVFLECVQDMDHENMFWYRQDPGLGLRLIYFSYDVKMKEKGDIPEGYSVSREKKERFSLILESASTNQTSMYLCASSPPDRGGSYEQYFGPGTRLTVT.

A few counts support this clonotype. The chain has TRBV20-1 and TRBJ2-3; unclear D gene. This CDR3 contains 15 residues. Trimming took off 0 bases at V and 2 bases at J, with 12 bases between the two ends. The germline V gene has CDR1 DFQATT and CDR2 SNEGSKA (reference sequence). The CDR3 DNA sequence: TGCAGTGCTAGAGATCATATAGACCACACAGATACGCAGTATTTT. Amino acid sequence: CSARDHIDHTDTQYF.

This clonotype was observed a handful of times. J is TRBJ1-1 and V is TRBV12-3 or TRBV12-4, with D maybe TRBD1 (5 bases). The CDR3 sequence is 14 residues long. V lost 6 bases, J lost 4 bases, and 15 bases lay in between. The CDR3 sequence is CASRAGMYGTEAFF. CDR3 DNA sequence: TGTGCCAGCAGAGCAGGGATGTACGGCACTGAAGCTTTCTTT.

There are many counts of this clonotype. The V and J genes are TRBV4-1 and TRBJ1-2; D is ambiguous. The ends were cut back, 1 base at V and 5 bases at J, with 5 bases in the middle. The CDR3 runs 12 residues. The germline V gene encodes CDR1 MGHRA and CDR2 YSYEKL. CDR3 in amino acids: CASSQADYGYTF. In DNA, the CDR3 is TGCGCCAGCAGCCAAGCAGATTATGGCTACACCTTC.

This clonotype appeared a few times. The J gene is TRBJ2-1, the V gene TRBV24-1; TRBD2 matches at 10 bases. The CDR3 covers 15 residues. Per germline, CDR1 KGHDR and CDR2 SFDVKD. The V gene end was trimmed by 3 bases and the J gene end by 7 bases; junction bases not matched to a gene: 5. The CDR3 sequence is CATSDSGRAGNEQFF. CDR3 nucleotides: TGTGCCACCAGTGATAGCGGGAGGGCCGGTAATGAGCAGTTCTTC.

This clonotype was picked up a small number of times. V and J are TRBV4-3 and TRBJ1-2; 9 positions match TRBD1. From germline, CDR1 is LGHNA and CDR2 YSLEER. V gave up 3 bases and J gave up 11 bases; unmatched junction bases: 10. The CDR3 has 14 amino acids. CDR3 residues: CASSHASGTGTYTF. The CDR3 nucleotides read TGCGCCAGCAGCCACGCCTCCGGGACAGGGACTTACACCTTC.

This clonotype was counted a few times. This sequence joins TRBV5-1 and TRBJ1-1; no clear D gene. CDR1 is SGHRS, CDR2 YFSETQ, per germline. This CDR3 is 13 amino acids long. Trimming cost V 0 bases and J 2 bases, with 5 bases left between them. DNA of the CDR3: TGCGCCAGCAGCTTGGAACACAACACTGAAGCTTTCTTT. Its translation: CASSLEHNTEAFF.

This clonotype has only a few counts. The CDR3 region has the DNA TGTGCCAGCAGTGGATACCGCATGAACACTGAAGCTTTCTTT. Amino acids: CASSGYRMNTEAFF. The rearrangement joins TRBV2 to TRBJ1-1, with D unresolved. The germline V gene encodes CDR1 SNHLY and CDR2 FYNNEI. Trimming took off 4 bases at V and 0 bases at J, with 9 bases between the two ends. The CDR3 has 14 amino acids. Looking up the rest from reference TRBV2 and TRBJ1-1 gives the full variable domain: EPEVTQTPSHQVTQMGQEVILRCVPISNHLYFYWYRQILGQKVEFLVSFYNNEISEKSEIFDDQFSVERPDGSNFTLKIRSTKLEDSAMYFCASSGYRMNTEAFFGQGTRLTVV.

This clonotype was seen at least ten times. The V gene is TRBV20-1, the J gene TRBJ2-3; possibly TRBD1 for D (5 bases). Between the trimmed V and J ends, which lost 3 bases and 0 bases, there was a span of 16 bases. Germline-derived CDR1 and CDR2 are DFQATT and SNEGSKA (reference sequence). This CDR3 comprises 16 residues. CDR3 region: CSASGRTQPSTDTQYF. The CDR3 DNA reads as TGCAGTGCTAGTGGTAGGACACAACCTAGCACAGATACGCAGTATTTT.

This clonotype has just a few counts. This chain links TRBV12-3 or TRBV12-4 with TRBJ2-7; the D gene is possibly TRBD1 (6 bases). V was clipped by 2 bases and J by 4 bases, with 18 bases between them. The CDR3 has 16 residues. Written as DNA, the CDR3 is TGTGCCAGCAGTTTACCCTCGACAGGAGGTGCTTACGAGCAGTACTTC. This gives the protein CASSLPSTGGAYEQYF.

On this clonotype: The junction departs from the called germline gene at one end, perhaps through a read error. The DNA of the CDR3 is TGTGCCAGCAGCTTGGGAGGGACTAGCGGTCTCGACTTC. Encoded protein: CASSLGGTSGLDF. This rearrangement joins TRBV5-6 to TRBJ2-1; 11 positions match TRBD2. The CDR3 has 13 residues. Germline V gene lookup returns CDR1 SGHDT and CDR2 YYEEEE.

The V and J genes are TRBV5-6 and TRBJ2-1, with D perhaps assigned TRBD1 or TRBD2 (6 bases each). This CDR3 is built from 11 residues. Germline assignment: CDR1 SGHDT and CDR2 YYEEEE. The V gene lost 4 bases and the J gene lost 11 bases, with 10 bases spanning the gap. CDR3 bases: TGTGCCAGCAGCCGGGGGACAAAGCAGTTCTTC. Its translation is CASSRGTKQFF.

There are a few counts of this clonotype. The rearrangement joins TRBV5-1 to TRBJ2-7; 7 nucleotides agree with TRBD1. Germline V gene data show CDR1 as SGHRS and CDR2 as YFSETQ. J lost 2 bases, V lost 0 bases, and 11 bases had no gene match. There are 17 residues in the CDR3. The CDR3: CASSLEDRDDLAYEQYF. The CDR3 DNA follows: TGCGCCAGCAGCTTGGAAGACAGGGACGATTTGGCCTACGAGCAGTACTTC.

This clonotype was counted between two and nine times. This rearrangement joins TRBV24-1 to TRBJ2-2; D possibly corresponds to TRBD2 (7 bases). With 9 bases removed from V and 0 bases from J, the gap between germline ends came to 16 bases. The CDR3 runs to 16 residues. The germline CDR1 and CDR2 sequences are KGHDR and SFDVKD. CDR3 region: CATSWGGATNTGELFF. As DNA, the CDR3 is TGTGCCACCTCCTGGGGGGGGGCTACGAACACCGGGGAGCTGTTTTTT.

This clonotype was counted at least ten times. The rearrangement joins TRBV29-1 to TRBJ1-2; D is possibly TRBD1 (6 bases). Germline CDR1 is SQVTM and CDR2 is ANQGSEA. V lost 3 bases and J 5 bases, leaving 10 bases between the germline ends. The CDR3 consists of 12 residues. This chain's CDR3 is CSVEDRGYGYTF. Here the CDR3 DNA reads TGCAGCGTTGAGGACAGAGGGTATGGCTACACCTTC. The entire variable domain, with the rest obtained from reference TRBV29-1 and TRBJ1-2, is as follows: SAVISQKPSRDICQRGTSLTIQCQVDSQVTMMFWYRQQPGQSLTLIATANQGSEATYESGFVIDKFPISRPNLTFSTLTVSNMSPEDSSIYLCSVEDRGYGYTFGSGTRLTVV.

V and J are TRBV27 and TRBJ2-7; 10 bases align to TRBD1. This CDR3 has 15 amino acids. The germline V gene has CDR1 MNHEY and CDR2 SMNVEV (reference sequence). V dropped 6 bases and J dropped 3; count of bases not matched to a gene: 8. DNA of the CDR3: TGTGCCAGCAGACAACCGGGACAGGGGAACTACGAGCAGTACTTC. Encoded protein: CASRQPGQGNYEQYF.

The CDR3 spells CASSLDRDLLAKNIQYF. CDR3 DNA sequence: TGTGCCAGCAGCTTAGACAGGGACCTACTAGCCAAAAACATTCAGTACTTC. V is TRBV7-8 and J is TRBJ2-4, with D tentatively TRBD1 (6 bases). Deletions cut 1 base from V and 0 bases from J, with 13 bases between. The length of the CDR3 is 17 residues. The V gene's germline CDR1 is SGHVS and CDR2 FQNEAQ.

This clonotype was picked up a small number of times. V and J are TRBV6-1 and TRBJ1-1; 8 bases align to TRBD1. The CDR3 is 14 residues long. V shed 4 bases, J shed 11 bases, and the junction held 12 bases outside the gene matches. CDR1 and CDR2 from the germline V gene are MNHNS and SASEGT. The DNA of the CDR3 is TGTGCCAGCAGTGCCTCCGGGACAGGTGTTACGGCTTTCTTT. Protein sequence: CASSASGTGVTAFF.

This clonotype was observed at least ten times. This chain uses TRBV5-1 with TRBJ2-2, with a tentative D call TRBD1 (6 bases). Deletions cut 1 base from V and 5 bases from J, with 15 bases between. Germline values: CDR1 SGHRS, CDR2 YFSETQ. This CDR3 is 16 amino acids long. CDR3 coding DNA: TGCGCCAGCAGCTTGAACGAGGGGGTTAGAACCGGGGAGCTGTTTTTT. Translation gives CASSLNEGVRTGELFF.

V and J are TRBV27 and TRBJ1-1, with unresolved D. The germline CDR1 and CDR2 sequences are MNHEY and SMNVEV (reference sequence). V dropped 2 bases and J dropped 3 bases, with 7 bases sitting between them. The CDR3 is 13 amino acids. Written as DNA, the CDR3 is TGTGCCAGCAGTTTAGGGCTGCACACTGAAGCTTTCTTT. Residues: CASSLGLHTEAFF.

This clonotype was detected once. The chain combines TRBV5-5 with TRBJ2-7; a weak D match, TRBD1 (6 bases). CDR3 size: 15 residues. Germline V lookup: CDR1 SGHKS, CDR2 YYEKEE (reference sequence). Trimming removed 5 bases from V and 0 bases from J, with 15 bases in between. In nucleotides, the CDR3 is TGTGCCAGCAGATTCGACAGGTTAAGCTCCTACGAGCAGTACTTC. Protein sequence: CASRFDRLSSYEQYF.

The chain links TRBV5-1 to TRBJ1-2; tentative D call: TRBD1 (5 bases). There are 13 residues in the CDR3. Germline V gives CDR1 SGHRS, CDR2 YFSETQ. The ends were cut back, 0 bases at V and 7 bases at J, with 10 bases in the middle. DNA of the CDR3: TGCGCCAGCAGCTTGGAACAGGTCGGTGGCTACACCTTC. It translates to CASSLEQVGGYTF.

The chain combines TRBV20-1 with TRBJ2-5; the match to TRBD2 covers 7 bases. The germline V gene encodes CDR1 DFQATT and CDR2 SNEGSKA (reference sequence). V shed 1 base, J shed 2 bases, and the junction held 10 bases outside the gene matches. The CDR3 consists of 16 residues. The CDR3 protein is CSARVRASGLQETQYF. The DNA of the CDR3 is TGCAGTGCTAGAGTACGGGCTAGCGGTCTACAAGAGACCCAGTACTTC.

The chain has TRBV7-2 and TRBJ1-5; D unclear. Germline CDR1 reads SGHTA; CDR2 reads FQGNSA. The CDR3 is made up of 13 amino acids. V lost 3 bases, J lost 11 bases, and 14 bases lay in between. The CDR3 loop reads CASSFESRSAQHF. CDR3 nucleotide sequence: TGTGCCAGCAGCTTCGAGTCCAGGTCCGCCCAGCATTTT.

This sequence joins TRBV20-1 and TRBJ2-1, with 12 positions matching TRBD2. There are 15 residues in the CDR3. V was clipped by 0 bases and J by 7 bases; unmatched bases: 4. Germline-derived CDR1 and CDR2 are DFQATT and SNEGSKA (reference sequence). This chain's CDR3 is CSAREGLAGRNEQFF. The CDR3 DNA reads as TGCAGTGCTAGAGAAGGACTAGCGGGAAGAAATGAGCAGTTCTTC.